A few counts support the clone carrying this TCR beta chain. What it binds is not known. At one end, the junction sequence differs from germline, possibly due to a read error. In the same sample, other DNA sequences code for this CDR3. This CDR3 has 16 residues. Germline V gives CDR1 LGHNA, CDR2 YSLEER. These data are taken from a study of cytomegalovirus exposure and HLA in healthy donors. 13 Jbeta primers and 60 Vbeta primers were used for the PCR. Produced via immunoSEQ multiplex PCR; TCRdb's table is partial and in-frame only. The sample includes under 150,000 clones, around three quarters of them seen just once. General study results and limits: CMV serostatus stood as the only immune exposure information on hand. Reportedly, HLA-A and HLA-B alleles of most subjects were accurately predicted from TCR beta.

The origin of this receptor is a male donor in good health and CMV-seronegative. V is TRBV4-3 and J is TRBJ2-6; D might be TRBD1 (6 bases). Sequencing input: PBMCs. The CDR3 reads CASSQDAGAGANGLTF. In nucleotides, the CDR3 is TGCGCCAGCAGCCAAGATGCAGGGGCTGGGGCCAACGGCCTGACTTTC.